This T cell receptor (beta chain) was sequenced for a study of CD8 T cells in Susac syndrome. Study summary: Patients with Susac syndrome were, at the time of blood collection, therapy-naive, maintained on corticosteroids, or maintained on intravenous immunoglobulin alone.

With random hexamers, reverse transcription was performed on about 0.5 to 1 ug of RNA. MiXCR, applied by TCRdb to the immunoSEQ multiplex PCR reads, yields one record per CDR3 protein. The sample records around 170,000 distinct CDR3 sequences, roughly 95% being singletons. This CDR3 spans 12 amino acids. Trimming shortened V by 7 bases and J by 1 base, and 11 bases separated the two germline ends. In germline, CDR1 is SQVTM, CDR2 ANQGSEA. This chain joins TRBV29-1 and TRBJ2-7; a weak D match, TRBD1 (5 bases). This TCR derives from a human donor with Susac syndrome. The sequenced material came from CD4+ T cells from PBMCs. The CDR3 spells CSARQSSYEQYF. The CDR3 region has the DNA TGCAGCGCAAGACAGTCATCCTACGAGCAGTACTTC.